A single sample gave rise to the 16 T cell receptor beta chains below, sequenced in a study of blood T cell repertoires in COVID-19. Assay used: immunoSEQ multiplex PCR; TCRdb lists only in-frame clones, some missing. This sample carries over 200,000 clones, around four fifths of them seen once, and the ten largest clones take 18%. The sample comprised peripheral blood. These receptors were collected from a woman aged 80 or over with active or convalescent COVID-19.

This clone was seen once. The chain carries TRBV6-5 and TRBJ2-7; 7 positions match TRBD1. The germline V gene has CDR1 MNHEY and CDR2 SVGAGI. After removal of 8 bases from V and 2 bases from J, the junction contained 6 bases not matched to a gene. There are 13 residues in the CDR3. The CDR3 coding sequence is TGTGCCAGCCTACAGACAGGGACCTACGAGCAGTACTTC. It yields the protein CASLQTGTYEQYF.

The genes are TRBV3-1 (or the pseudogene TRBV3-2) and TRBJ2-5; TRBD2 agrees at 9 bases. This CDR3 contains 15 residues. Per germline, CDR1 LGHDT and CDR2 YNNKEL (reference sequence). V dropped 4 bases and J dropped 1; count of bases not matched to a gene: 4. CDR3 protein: CASSLLAGSQETQYF. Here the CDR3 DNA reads TGTGCCAGCAGCCTCCTAGCGGGGAGCCAAGAGACCCAGTACTTC.

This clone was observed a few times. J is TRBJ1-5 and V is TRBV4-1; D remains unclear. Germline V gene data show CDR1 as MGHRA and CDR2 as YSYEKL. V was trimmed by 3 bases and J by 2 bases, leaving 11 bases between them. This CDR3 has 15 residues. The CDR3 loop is CASSHVGRGNQPQHF. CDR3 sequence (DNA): TGCGCCAGCAGCCACGTCGGCCGGGGCAATCAGCCCCAGCATTTT.

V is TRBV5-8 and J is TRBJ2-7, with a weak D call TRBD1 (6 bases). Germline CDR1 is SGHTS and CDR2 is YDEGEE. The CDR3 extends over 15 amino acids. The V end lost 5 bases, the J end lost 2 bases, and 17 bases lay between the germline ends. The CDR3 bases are TGTGCCAGCAGGTCCCCAGGGGTCGAAGCCTACGAGCAGTACTTC. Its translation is CASRSPGVEAYEQYF.

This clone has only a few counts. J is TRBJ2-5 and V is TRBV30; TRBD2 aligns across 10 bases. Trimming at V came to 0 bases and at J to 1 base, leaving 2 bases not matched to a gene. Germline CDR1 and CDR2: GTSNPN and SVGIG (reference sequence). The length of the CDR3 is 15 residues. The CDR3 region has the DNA TGTGCCTGGAGTGTTAGCGGGGGGCCCCAAGAGACCCAGTACTTC. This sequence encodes CAWSVSGGPQETQYF.

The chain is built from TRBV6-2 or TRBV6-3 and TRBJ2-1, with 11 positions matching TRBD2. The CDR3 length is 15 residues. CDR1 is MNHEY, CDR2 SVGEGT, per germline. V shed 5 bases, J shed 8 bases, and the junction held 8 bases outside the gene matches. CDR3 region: CASSTTSGSGDEQFF. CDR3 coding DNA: TGTGCCAGCAGTACCACTAGCGGGAGTGGGGATGAGCAGTTCTTC.

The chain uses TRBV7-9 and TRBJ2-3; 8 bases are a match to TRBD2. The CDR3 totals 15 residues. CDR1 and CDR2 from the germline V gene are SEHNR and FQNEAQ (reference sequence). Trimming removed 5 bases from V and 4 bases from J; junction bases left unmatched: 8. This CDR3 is CASSPGLVLADTQYF. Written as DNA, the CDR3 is TGTGCCAGCAGCCCGGGACTAGTCTTGGCAGATACGCAGTATTTT.

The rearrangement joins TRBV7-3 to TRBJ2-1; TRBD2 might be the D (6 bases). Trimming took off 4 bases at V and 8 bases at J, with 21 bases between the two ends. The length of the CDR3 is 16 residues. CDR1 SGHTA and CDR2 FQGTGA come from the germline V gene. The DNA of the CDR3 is TGTGCCAGCAGCTCCACTCCGGGACTCGGAGGCGATGAGCAGTTCTTC. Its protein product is CASSSTPGLGGDEQFF.

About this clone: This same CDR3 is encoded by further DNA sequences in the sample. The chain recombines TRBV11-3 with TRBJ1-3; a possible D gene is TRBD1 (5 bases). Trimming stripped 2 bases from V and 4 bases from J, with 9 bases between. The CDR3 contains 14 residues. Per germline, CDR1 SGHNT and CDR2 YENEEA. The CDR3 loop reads CASSLIQGGNTIYF. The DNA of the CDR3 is TGTGCCAGCAGCTTAATCCAGGGAGGAAACACCATATATTTT.

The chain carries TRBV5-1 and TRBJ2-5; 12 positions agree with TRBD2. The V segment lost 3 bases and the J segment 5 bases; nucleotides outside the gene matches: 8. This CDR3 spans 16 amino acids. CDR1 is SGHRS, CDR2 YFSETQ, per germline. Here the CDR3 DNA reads TGCGCCAGCAGCTCCCCTAGCGGGGGGGCAAGGGAGACCCAGTACTTC. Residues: CASSSPSGGARETQYF. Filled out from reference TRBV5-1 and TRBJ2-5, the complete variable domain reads KAGVTQTPRYLIKTRGQQVTLSCSPISGHRSVSWYQQTPGQGLQFLFEYFSETQRNKGNFPGRFSGRQFSNSRSEMNVSTLELGDSALYLCASSSPSGGARETQYFGPGTRLLVL.

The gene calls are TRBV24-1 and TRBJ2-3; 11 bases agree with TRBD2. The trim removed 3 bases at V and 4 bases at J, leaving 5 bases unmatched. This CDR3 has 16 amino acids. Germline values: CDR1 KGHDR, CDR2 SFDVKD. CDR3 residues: CATSDDASGRSDTQYF. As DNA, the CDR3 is TGTGCCACCAGTGATGATGCTAGCGGGAGGTCAGATACGCAGTATTTT.

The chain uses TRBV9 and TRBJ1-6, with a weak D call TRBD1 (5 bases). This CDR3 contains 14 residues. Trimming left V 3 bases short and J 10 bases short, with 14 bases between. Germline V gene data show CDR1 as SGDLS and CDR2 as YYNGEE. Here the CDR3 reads CASSGGTLGSPLHF. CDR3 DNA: TGTGCCAGCAGCGGCGGGACGCTTGGCTCACCCCTCCACTTT.

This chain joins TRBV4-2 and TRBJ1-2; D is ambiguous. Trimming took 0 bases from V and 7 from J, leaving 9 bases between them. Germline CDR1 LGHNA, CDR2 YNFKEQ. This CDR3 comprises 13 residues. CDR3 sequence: CASSQDRESGYTF. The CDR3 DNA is TGTGCCAGCAGCCAAGATCGGGAATCTGGCTACACCTTC.

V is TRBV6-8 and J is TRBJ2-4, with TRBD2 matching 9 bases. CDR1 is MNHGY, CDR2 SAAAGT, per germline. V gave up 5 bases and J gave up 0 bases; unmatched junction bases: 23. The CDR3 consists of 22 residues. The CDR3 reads CASSPVRLSGGFPFLAKNIQYF. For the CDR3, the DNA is TGTGCCAGCAGTCCGGTCCGTCTGAGCGGGGGGTTCCCGTTCTTAGCCAAAAACATTCAGTACTTC.

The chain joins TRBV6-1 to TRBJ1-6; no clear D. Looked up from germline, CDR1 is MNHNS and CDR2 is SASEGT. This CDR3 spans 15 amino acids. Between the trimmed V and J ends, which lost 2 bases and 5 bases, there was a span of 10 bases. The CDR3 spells CASSELQANNSPLHF. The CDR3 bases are TGTGCCAGCAGTGAACTGCAGGCCAATAATTCACCCCTCCACTTT.

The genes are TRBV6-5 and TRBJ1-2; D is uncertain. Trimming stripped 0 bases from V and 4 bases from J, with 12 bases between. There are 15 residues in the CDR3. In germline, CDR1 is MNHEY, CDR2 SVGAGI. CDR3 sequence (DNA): TGTGCCAGCAGTTACTCGGCGGTAGGGAGCTATGGCTACACCTTC. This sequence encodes CASSYSAVGSYGYTF.